The 11 T cell receptor beta chains below come from one sample, sequenced in a study of cytomegalovirus exposure and HLA in healthy donors. The table came from immunoSEQ multiplex PCR; TCRdb's copy has only in-frame clones and leaves some out. The profile shows roughly 140,000 clones, 70% to 90% of them singletons. The material sequenced was PBMCs. These receptors all stem from a woman younger than 30 in good health and CMV-seropositive.

The J gene is TRBJ2-7, the V gene TRBV6-1; D not resolved. Germline V gene data show CDR1 as MNHNS and CDR2 as SASEGT. Trimming removed 3 bases from V and 4 bases from J, with 13 bases in between. This CDR3 is 14 amino acids long. The CDR3 nucleotides read TGTGCCAGCAGTGATCCCCCCGGAGATTACGAGCAGTACTTC. Its protein product is CASSDPPGDYEQYF.

This clone occurred once. The gene calls are TRBV5-1 and TRBJ2-1; D might be TRBD2 (6 bases). CDR3 length: 15 residues. CDR1 and CDR2 from the germline V gene are SGHRS and YFSETQ. V lost 0 bases to trimming and J lost 8 bases, with 15 bases between them. CDR3 in amino acids: CASSLGTPGADEQFF. The CDR3 DNA follows: TGCGCCAGCAGCTTGGGGACCCCGGGAGCGGATGAGCAGTTCTTC.

V is TRBV5-6 and J is TRBJ2-1; TRBD2 might be the D (6 bases). The CDR3 covers 12 residues. Germline CDR1 SGHDT, CDR2 YYEEEE. The V and J ends lost 0 bases and 13 bases respectively, with 11 bases between them. The DNA for the CDR3 is TGTGCCAGCAGCTTGGGAGGGAGGCCTCAGTTCTTC. Translated, it gives CASSLGGRPQFF.

This clone was seen only a few times. This chain links TRBV2 with TRBJ2-7, with TRBD2 identical over 7 bases. V gave up 0 bases and J gave up 3 bases; unmatched junction bases: 5. This CDR3 comprises 15 residues. CDR1 SNHLY and CDR2 FYNNEI come from the germline V gene. For the CDR3, the DNA is TGTGCCAGCAGTGAAGCCGAGGGGAGGGTCTACGAGCAGTACTTC. It is translated as CASSEAEGRVYEQYF.

This clone turned up a few times. The chain joins TRBV11-2 to TRBJ2-7, with 15 bases that match TRBD2. Trimming cost V 5 bases and J 1 base; bases outside gene matches: 0. Germline V CDR1 and CDR2: SGHAT, FQNNGV. This CDR3 spans 15 amino acids. The CDR3 DNA sequence: TGTGCCAGCAGCGGGACTAGCGGGAGGTCCTACGAGCAGTACTTC. It encodes CASSGTSGRSYEQYF.

The V gene is TRBV7-3, the J gene TRBJ2-1, with 10 bases identical to TRBD2. This CDR3 contains 14 residues. Germline V gene data show CDR1 as SGHTA and CDR2 as FQGTGA. Trimming took 2 bases from V and 8 from J; bases not matched to a gene: 3. The CDR3 here is CASSLLAGGDEQFF. Written as DNA, the CDR3 is TGTGCCAGCAGCTTATTAGCGGGAGGCGATGAGCAGTTCTTC.

This chain joins TRBV11-2 and TRBJ2-7; D might be TRBD2 (6 bases). The CDR3 has 15 residues. Trimming shortened V by 6 bases and J by 0 bases, and 15 bases separated the two germline ends. Germline loops: CDR1 SGHAT, CDR2 FQNNGV. CDR3 protein: CASRRISGSSYEQYF. CDR3 DNA: TGTGCCAGCAGACGAATTAGCGGAAGCTCCTACGAGCAGTACTTC.

The CDR3 region is CASSELGSAGDTQYF. The CDR3 coding sequence is TGTGCCAGCAGTGAACTCGGGAGCGCGGGAGATACGCAGTATTTT. The chain is built from TRBV2 and TRBJ2-3; D might be TRBD2 (6 bases). V was shortened by 2 bases and J by 5 bases, with 14 bases between the two germline ends. This CDR3 has 15 amino acids. Germline loops: CDR1 SNHLY, CDR2 FYNNEI.

The chain uses TRBV14 and TRBJ1-2; tentatively, D is TRBD1 (6 bases). CDR1 SGHDN and CDR2 FVKESK come from the germline V gene. This CDR3 has 14 amino acids. V shed 8 bases and J shed 5 bases, with 18 bases lying between them. CDR3 sequence reads: CASAGTGRRYGYTF. The CDR3 DNA reads as TGTGCCAGCGCCGGAACAGGGCGTCGTTATGGCTACACCTTC.

CDR3 sequence: CAGKRTGEFGNTIYF. Here the CDR3 DNA reads TGTGCCGGAAAAAGGACAGGGGAATTTGGAAACACCATATATTTT. The chain is built from TRBV30 and TRBJ1-3; 9 nucleotides line up with TRBD1. Trimming removed 8 bases from V and 3 bases from J; junction bases left unmatched: 11. The germline CDR1 and CDR2 sequences are GTSNPN and SVGIG (reference sequence). CDR3 length equals 15 residues.

This clone was counted once. The chain is built from TRBV27 and TRBJ1-5; tentatively, D is TRBD1 (6 bases). The CDR3 contains 12 residues. Trimming shortened V by 5 bases and J by 7 bases, and 9 bases separated the two germline ends. Germline V gene lookup returns CDR1 MNHEY and CDR2 SMNVEV (reference sequence). In DNA form, the CDR3 reads TGTGCCAGCAGTGAGGGGGGGCAGCCCCAGCATTTT. It specifies CASSEGGQPQHF.